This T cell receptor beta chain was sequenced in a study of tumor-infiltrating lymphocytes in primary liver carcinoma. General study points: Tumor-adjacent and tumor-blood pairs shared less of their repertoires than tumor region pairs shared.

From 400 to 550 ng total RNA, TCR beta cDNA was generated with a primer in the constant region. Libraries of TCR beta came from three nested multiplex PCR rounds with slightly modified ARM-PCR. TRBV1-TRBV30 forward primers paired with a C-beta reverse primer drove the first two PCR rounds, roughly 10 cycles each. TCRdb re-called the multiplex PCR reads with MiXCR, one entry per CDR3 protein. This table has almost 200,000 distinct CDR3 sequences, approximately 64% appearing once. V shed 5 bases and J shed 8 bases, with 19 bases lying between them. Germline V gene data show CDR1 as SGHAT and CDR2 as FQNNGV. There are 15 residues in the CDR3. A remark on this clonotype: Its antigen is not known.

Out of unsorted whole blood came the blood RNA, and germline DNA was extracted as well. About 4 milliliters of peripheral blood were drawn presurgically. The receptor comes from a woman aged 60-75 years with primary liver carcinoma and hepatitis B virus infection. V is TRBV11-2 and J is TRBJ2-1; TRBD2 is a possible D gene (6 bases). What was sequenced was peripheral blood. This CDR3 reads CASSLFWRDRDEQFF. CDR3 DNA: TGTGCCAGCAGCCTTTTCTGGCGGGATCGCGATGAGCAGTTCTTC.